This T cell receptor (beta chain) came from a study of T cells in Graves' hyperthyroidism and ophthalmopathy. Overall study findings and caveats: Within blood appeared most thyroid clonotypes that had expanded above 0.001.

RNA transcripts served as the template for amplifying TCR beta CDR3 regions. The HTBI set primed first-round TCR CDR3 RT-PCR. MiXCR was run by TCRdb on the multiplex PCR reads, yielding one entry per CDR3 protein. This table holds a few hundred thousand distinct CDR3 sequences, under 60% found once. Per germline, CDR1 LGHDT and CDR2 YNNKEL (reference sequence). V lost 4 bases and J lost 5, with 14 bases in between. The length of the CDR3 is 15 residues. As to this clonotype: The antigen is unknown.

The rearrangement joins TRBV3-1 to TRBJ1-4; D gene unclear. This receptor was identified in a woman between 18 and 30 years old with Graves' hyperthyroidism. The material sequenced was peripheral blood or thyroid tissue (not recorded which). The CDR3 spells CASSPPGHDNEKLFF. As DNA, the CDR3 is TGTGCCAGCAGCCCGCCGGGCCACGACAATGAAAAACTGTTTTTT.